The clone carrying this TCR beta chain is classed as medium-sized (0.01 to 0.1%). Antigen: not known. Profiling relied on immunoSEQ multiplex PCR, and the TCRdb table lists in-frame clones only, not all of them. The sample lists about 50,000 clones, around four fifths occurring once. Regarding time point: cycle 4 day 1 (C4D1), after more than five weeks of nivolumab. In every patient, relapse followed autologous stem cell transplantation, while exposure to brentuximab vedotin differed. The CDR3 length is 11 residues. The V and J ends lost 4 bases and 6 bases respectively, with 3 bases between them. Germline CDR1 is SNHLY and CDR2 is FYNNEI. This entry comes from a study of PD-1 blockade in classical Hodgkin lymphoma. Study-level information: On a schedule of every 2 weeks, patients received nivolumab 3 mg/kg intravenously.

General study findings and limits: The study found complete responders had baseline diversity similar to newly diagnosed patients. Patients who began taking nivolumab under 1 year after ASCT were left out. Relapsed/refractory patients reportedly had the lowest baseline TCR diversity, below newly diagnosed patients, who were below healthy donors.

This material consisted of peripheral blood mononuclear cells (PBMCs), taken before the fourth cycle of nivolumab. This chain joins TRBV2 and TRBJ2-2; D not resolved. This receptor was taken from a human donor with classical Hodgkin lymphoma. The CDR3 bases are TGTGCCAGCAGTGTTTCCGGGGAGCTGTTTTTT. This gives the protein CASSVSGELFF.